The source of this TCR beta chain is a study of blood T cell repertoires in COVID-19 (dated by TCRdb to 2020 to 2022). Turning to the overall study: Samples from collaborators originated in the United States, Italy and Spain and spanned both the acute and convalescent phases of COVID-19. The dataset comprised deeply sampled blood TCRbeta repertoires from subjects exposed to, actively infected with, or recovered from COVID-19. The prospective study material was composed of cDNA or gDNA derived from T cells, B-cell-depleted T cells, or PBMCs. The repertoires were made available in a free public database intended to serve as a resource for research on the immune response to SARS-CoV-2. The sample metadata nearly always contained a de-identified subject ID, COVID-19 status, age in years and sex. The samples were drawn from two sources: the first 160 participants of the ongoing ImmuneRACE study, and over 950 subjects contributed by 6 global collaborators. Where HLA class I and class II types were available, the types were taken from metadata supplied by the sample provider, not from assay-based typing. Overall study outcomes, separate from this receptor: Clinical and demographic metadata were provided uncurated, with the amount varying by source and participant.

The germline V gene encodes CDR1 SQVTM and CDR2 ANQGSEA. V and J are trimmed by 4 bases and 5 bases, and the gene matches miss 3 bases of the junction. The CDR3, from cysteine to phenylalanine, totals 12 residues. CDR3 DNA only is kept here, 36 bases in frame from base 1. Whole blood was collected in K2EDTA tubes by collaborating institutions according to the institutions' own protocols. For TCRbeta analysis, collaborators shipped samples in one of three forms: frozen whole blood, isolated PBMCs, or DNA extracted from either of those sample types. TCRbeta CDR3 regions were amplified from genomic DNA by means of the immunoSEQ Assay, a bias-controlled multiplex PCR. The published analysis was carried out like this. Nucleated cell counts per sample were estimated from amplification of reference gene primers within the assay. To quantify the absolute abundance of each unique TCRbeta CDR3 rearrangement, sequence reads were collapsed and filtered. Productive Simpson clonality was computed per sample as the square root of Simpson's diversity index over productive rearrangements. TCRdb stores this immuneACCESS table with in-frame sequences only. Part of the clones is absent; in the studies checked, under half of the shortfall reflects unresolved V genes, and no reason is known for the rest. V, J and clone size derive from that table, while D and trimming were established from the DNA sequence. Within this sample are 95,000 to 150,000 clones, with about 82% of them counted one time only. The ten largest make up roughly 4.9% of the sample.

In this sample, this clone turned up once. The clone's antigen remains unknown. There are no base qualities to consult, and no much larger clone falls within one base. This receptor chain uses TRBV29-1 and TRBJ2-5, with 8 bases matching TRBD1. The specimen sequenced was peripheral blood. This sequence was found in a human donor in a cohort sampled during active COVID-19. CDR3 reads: CSVAGGEETQYF. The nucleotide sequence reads TGCAGCGTTGCAGGGGGCGAGGAGACCCAGTACTTC.